This TCR beta chain emerged from a study of blood T cell repertoires in COVID-19. Study-wide background: The study drew acute and convalescent COVID-19 samples from the United States, Italy and Spain. T cells, B-cell-depleted T cells, or PBMCs provided the cDNA or gDNA that served as material.

Trimming pared 1 base from V and 6 bases from J, leaving 9 bases between. There are 13 residues in the CDR3. Germline V gene data show CDR1 as LGHDT and CDR2 as YNNKEL (reference sequence). Authors' data handling: Amplifying reference gene primers gave estimates of nucleated cell counts. Here immunoSEQ multiplex PCR was the method, and the copy in TCRdb shows in-frame clones only, minus some. V, J and clone size derive from that table, while D and trimming were established from the DNA sequence. The data show about 120,000 clones, about 85% seen once. This receptor was obtained from a woman older than 75 with acute or convalescent COVID-19. This chain connects TRBV3-1 (or the pseudogene TRBV3-2) to TRBJ1-2; possible D gene TRBD1, 5 bases. Source material: peripheral blood. This CDR3 is CASSQGRENGYTF. For the CDR3, the DNA is TGTGCCAGCAGCCAAGGCAGGGAAAATGGCTACACCTTC.